What follows describes a single T cell receptor beta chain. The data derive from a study of type 1 and type 2 diabetes patients. The CDR3 contains 11 residues. V was clipped by 5 bases and J by 8 bases, with 9 bases between them. In germline, CDR1 is SEHNR, CDR2 FQNEAQ (reference sequence). No donor had another autoimmune disease or recent infection within four weeks. The PCR template was genomic DNA. A primer set of 30 forward and 13 reverse primers amplified the CDR3. TCRdb reprocessed the multiplex PCR reads with MiXCR, giving one entry per CDR3 protein. Among fewer than 300,000 distinct CDR3 sequences, around 47% were seen once, and the ten largest hold roughly an eighth.

The source material was peripheral blood mononuclear cells (PBMCs). This TCR was sampled from a man in his late teens or twenties with type 2 diabetes. The chain combines TRBV7-9 with TRBJ1-1, with D tentatively TRBD1 (6 bases). DNA of the CDR3: TGTGCCAGCAGCCCTGGACAGGAAGCTTTCTTT. As protein: CASSPGQEAFF.